The following is a T cell receptor (beta chain) sequence with its context. The antigen this receptor binds is unknown. Base-call qualities are not available, and no considerably larger clone is one nucleotide away. The entry originates in a study of cytomegalovirus exposure and HLA in healthy donors (dated by TCRdb to the late 2010s). Looking at the study overall: In an earlier analysis of roughly 590 of the donors, roughly 300 Gb of sequence data and 117 million unique TCR beta sequences from roughly 200 million T cells were reported. Roughly 300 gigabases of sequencing data and around 88 million unique TCR sequences made up an early release that covered around 640 HLA-typed donors. The genetic ancestry cluster associated with self-reported Caucasian donors included roughly 84% of the roughly 400 genotyped donors. The study aimed to test whether signatures of past pathogen exposure could be identified by cataloging public T cell receptors. The T cell repertoires of 550 to 850 subjects were profiled by immunosequencing and related to cytomegalovirus serostatus. In addition to the first cohort of around 670 subjects, a separate validation cohort of 120 different subjects was used. High-throughput TCR immunosequencing, statistical association of individual TCRs with disease status, and machine learning were combined to predict cytomegalovirus infection status. A later analysis re-analyzed previously published TCR beta repertoires from 550 to 700 donors and added high-resolution HLA genotyping to study TCR occurrence patterns. Rather than using new phenotypic data, the later analysis identified candidate immune exposures from TCR beta sequences and from how often those sequences occurred across donors. An earlier analysis of 450 to 750 of the donors used high-throughput TCR beta sequencing to judge whether each TCR beta V gene segment behaved as functional or pseudogenic. Donor age, sex, ethnicity and CMV serostatus were compiled alongside the repertoire data. In a later genetic analysis, genome-wide SNP genotypes for about three fifths of the roughly 670 donors were used, and that subset was treated as a discovery cohort. Every discovery cohort repertoire had been produced on one sequencing platform. Both class I and class II loci were covered by HLA typing, at four-digit resolution. Typing coverage differed by locus: A, B, C, DRB1 and DQB1 were typed in roughly 629-640 donors, DQA1 in approximately 520, DPA1 in 600 to 610, and DPB1 in approximately 450. Because of strong linkage in the cohort, a handful of DR-DQ haplotypes were treated as single units for association and clustering. Among almost 400 genotyped donors of the cohort, an average of 235,054 unique TCR beta nucleotide sequences were sequenced per donor, about a sixth of them non-productive.

The cohort consisted of some 730 healthy bone marrow donors. Cohort members were all nominally healthy when sampled, although unrecorded immune exposures were likely present. The donor was CMV seronegative and belonged to the group of roughly 330 seronegative cohort members. Every donor gave a peripheral blood sample, and the peripheral blood mononuclear cells from that sample were used for TCR beta sequencing. The Qiagen DNeasy Blood Extraction Kit was used to extract genomic DNA from the blood cell samples. On the study overall, not on this receptor specifically: The classifier was reported to diagnose cytomegalovirus status with high specificity and sensitivity in both the original and validation cohorts. In a later analysis, HLA-associated TCR beta chains showed more clonal expansion and lower generation probabilities than non-associated chains that were equally common. A total of roughly 160 TCR beta chains were listed by the study as associated with cytomegalovirus. Because counts were too low, 15 to 20 rarely observed V segments, including chromosome 9 orphons, were left out of the earlier analysis of over 550 of the donors. Most TCR sequences were seen in very few donors, while some public TCRs were found in many individuals. In a later analysis, several top co-occurrence clusters were reported to appear linked to parvovirus B19, influenza, CMV and Epstein-Barr virus. According to a later analysis, most CMV-associated TCR beta chains appeared to be HLA-restricted, and the HLA associations seemed to be driven largely by CMV exposure. The presence/absence analyses assumed that sequencing depth was roughly uniform across donors, and that assumption may not be true. The cohort was sequenced for TCR beta chains only, and without alpha or paired-chain data the features that could be detected were limited. When HLA alleles, especially DR and DQ, strongly co-occurred, TCR associations were difficult to assign to individual alleles. A few of the identified cytomegalovirus-associated TCR beta chains were confirmed in vitro to be specific for cytomegalovirus antigens. A cluster of highly shared sequence variants was judged likely to represent a technical artifact of the sequencing pipeline. CMV serostatus was the only immune exposure information available for the cohort. A further reported finding was that TCR beta sequences accurately predicted the HLA-A and HLA-B alleles for most subjects in the first cohort. In a later genetic analysis, fewer N-insertions in productive TCRs were reported among donors in an Asian-associated ancestry cluster than the approximately 710-donor mean. According to a later analysis, TCR association rates differed among HLA loci, with DRB1 alleles showing the most associated TCRs and HLA-C alleles showing the fewest. Linkage disequilibrium might explain the correlated functional status among segregating V segments, but an unknown experimental factor could not be ruled out. Because HLA typing was missing for some donors at each locus, association tests included only the typed subset. It was suggested by the authors that the approach could potentially be generalized to other disease states and immunological phenotypes. An earlier analysis of around 540 of the donors showed that most TCR beta V segments appeared in productive rearrangements either about 90% or about 30% of the time, which broadly matched IMGT annotations. An association between a missense DCLRE1C variant and V-gene and J-gene trimming of TCR beta chains was found in a later genetic analysis and replicated in an independent cohort. In a later analysis, over 15,000 TCR beta sequences were associated with specific HLA alleles at a false discovery rate of 0.05. The 87-base-pair reads could not distinguish some IMGT-functional V segments, including TRBV6-2 and TRBV6-3, so those segments were excluded.

Libraries were built with the immunoSEQ multiplex PCR assay. For the multiplex PCR, a mixture combining 60 forward primers for TCR Vbeta segments and 13 reverse primers for TCR Jbeta segments was used. The CDR3 region of rearranged TCR beta genes was amplified from genomic DNA by a multiplex PCR assay. Amplified TCR beta libraries were sequenced as 87-base-pair reads on the Illumina HiSeq System. For the original study's pipeline: Across the roughly 700 repertoires, a later analysis counted roughly 77 million unique TCR beta chains, 9 million to 14 million of which were shared by at least two donors. A nearest-neighbor algorithm error-corrected the raw reads and collapsed the reads into unique sequences, merging closely related sequences to remove PCR and sequencing errors. Alignment of CDR3 sequences to IMGT reference sequences was used to assign V, D and J gene segments. For a sequence to be retained, a match of at least six nucleotides was required to both a V gene segment and a J gene segment. A rearrangement counted as productive if the CDR3 had no stop codons and remained in frame with V and J, and every other rearrangement counted as non-productive. CDR3 was defined according to IMGT convention as the region running from the second conserved V-encoded cysteine to the conserved J-encoded phenylalanine. Sequences without an unambiguous match to a single V gene segment were excluded from the earlier analysis of 587 of the donors. An earlier analysis of several hundred of the donors classified V segments as functional when productive rearrangements were above 56.7% and as segregating when the standard deviation between donors was above 5%. A statistical classification framework was built for diagnosing cytomegalovirus status from the catalog of TCR beta chain sequences. In a later analysis, V and J genes were assigned by comparing TCR nucleotide sequences against IMGT/GENE-DB human TR gene sequences. A later analysis assigned CDR3 sequences and most-parsimonious VDJ recombination scenarios with the TCRdist pipeline. In a later analysis, each TCR beta chain was defined by its CDR3 amino acid sequence together with its V-gene family, and reads without a unique V-gene family were excluded. In a later analysis, 500 to 700 highly shared, low-generation-probability nucleotide sequences were removed to address suspected cross-contamination and a sequencing artifact. A later analysis calculated a clonal expansion index for each public chain from normalized within-repertoire ranks of inferred template counts. A later analysis computed generation probabilities with a VDJ recombination model fitted to out-of-frame rearrangements, and checked the results against IGoR. Hypergeometric tests were used in a later analysis to score TCR-TCR, TCR-HLA and TCR-CMV co-occurrence, with a repertoire-size bias correction applied to the TCR pairs. False discovery rates were estimated in a later analysis by permuting HLA or CMV assignments 20 times. In a later analysis, co-occurring TCRs were grouped using DBSCAN, and TCRdist sequence similarity was added for clustering within HLA-allele-positive subsets. Repertoires with fewer than 30,000 or more than 120,000 public chains were left out of co-occurrence clustering, as were about 5 repertoires with anomalous nucleotide sharing. TCRdb carries this immuneACCESS record with in-frame sequences only. Its versions omit some clonotypes, under half of them owing to an unresolved V gene in the studies checked, with the rest unexplained. V and J calls and clone size are those listed in that table; D and trimming were worked out from the DNA. Present in this sample are about 120,000 clones, 81% of which were seen just once. The ten top clones hold about 2.4% of the sample.

Trimming removed 8 bases from V and 5 bases from J, leaving 12 bases between the germline ends. CDR1 and CDR2, per the germline V gene (reference sequence), are PRHDT and FYEKMQ. Counted from cysteine to phenylalanine, this CDR3 has 12 amino acids. Only CDR3 DNA is held: 36 bases, read in frame from base 1. This receptor was taken from a woman between 40 and 55 years old in good health and CMV-seronegative. Source material: PBMCs. The chain was built from TRBV13 and TRBJ2-5; TRBD1 could be the D gene, as 5 bases match. This receptor has the CDR3 CASGHPVETQYF. At the DNA level, the sequence is TGTGCCAGCGGACATCCGGTGGAGACCCAGTACTTC. Reference TRBV13 and TRBJ2-5 proteins supply the regions before and after the CDR3; the full variable domain is: AAGVIQSPRHLIKEKRETATLKCYPIPRHDTVYWYQQGPGQDPQFLISFYEKMQSDKGSIPDRFSAQQFSDYHSELNMSSLELGDSALYFCASGHPVETQYFGPGTRLLVL.